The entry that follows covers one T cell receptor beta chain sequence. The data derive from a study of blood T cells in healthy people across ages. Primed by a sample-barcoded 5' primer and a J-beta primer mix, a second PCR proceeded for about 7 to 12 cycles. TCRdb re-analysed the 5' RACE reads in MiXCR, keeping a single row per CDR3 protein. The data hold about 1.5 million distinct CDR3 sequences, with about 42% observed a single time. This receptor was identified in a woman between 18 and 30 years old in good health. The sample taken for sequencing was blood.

The DNA of the CDR3 is TGTGCCACCAGCAGGGACTACCTCACCTTAGATACGCAGTATTTT. Translation gives CATSRDYLTLDTQYF. This sequence joins TRBV15 and TRBJ2-3; possible D gene TRBD2, 6 bases. Germline values: CDR1 LNHNV, CDR2 YYDKDF (reference sequence). The V gene lost 3 bases and the J gene lost 5 bases, with 15 bases spanning the gap. The CDR3 is made up of 15 amino acids.